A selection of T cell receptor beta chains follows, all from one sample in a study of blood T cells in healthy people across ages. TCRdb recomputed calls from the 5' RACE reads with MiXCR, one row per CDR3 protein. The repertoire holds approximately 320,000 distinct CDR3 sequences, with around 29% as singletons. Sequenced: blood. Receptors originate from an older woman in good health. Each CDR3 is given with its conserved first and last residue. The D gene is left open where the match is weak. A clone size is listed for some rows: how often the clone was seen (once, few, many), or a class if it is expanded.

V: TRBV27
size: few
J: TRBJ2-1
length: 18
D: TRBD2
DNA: TGTGCCAGCAGTTTACCCCCTAGCGGGGGTAGCTCCCACAATGAGCAGTTCTTC
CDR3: CASSLPPSGGSSHNEQFF

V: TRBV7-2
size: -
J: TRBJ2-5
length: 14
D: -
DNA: TGTGCCAGCAGCAGAGGGCCCGCAAAAGAGACCCAGTACTTC
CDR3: CASSRGPAKETQYF

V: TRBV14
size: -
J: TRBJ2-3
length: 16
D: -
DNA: TGTGCCAGCAGCGCGGCAGGGGTTTGGGGCACAGATACGCAGTATTTT
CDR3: CASSAAGVWGTDTQYF

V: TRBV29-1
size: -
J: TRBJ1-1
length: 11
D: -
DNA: TGCAGCGGGGTGGAGGTCACTGAAGCTTTCTTT
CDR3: CSGVEVTEAFF

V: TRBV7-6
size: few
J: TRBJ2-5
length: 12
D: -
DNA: TGTGCCAGCAGCTTAGTATTTGAGACCCAGTACTTC
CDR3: CASSLVFETQYF

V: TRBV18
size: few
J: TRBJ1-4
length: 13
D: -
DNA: TGTGCCAGCTCACCAATGGCCCATGAAAAACTGTTTTTT
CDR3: CASSPMAHEKLFF

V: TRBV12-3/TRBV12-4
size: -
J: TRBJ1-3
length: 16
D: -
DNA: TGTGCCAGCAGTCGCGCCGACAAGGGTACTGGAAACACCATATATTTT
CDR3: CASSRADKGTGNTIYF

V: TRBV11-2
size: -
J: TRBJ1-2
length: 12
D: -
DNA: TGTGCCAGCAGCTTAGCCAGGGATGGCTACACCTTC
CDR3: CASSLARDGYTF

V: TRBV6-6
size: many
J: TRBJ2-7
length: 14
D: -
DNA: TGTGCCAGCCGAAGCCCCGGGACTCCTTACGAGCAGTACTTC
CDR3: CASRSPGTPYEQYF

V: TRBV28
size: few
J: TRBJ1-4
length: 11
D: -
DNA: TGTGCCAGCGGAAAAAATGGAAAACTGTTTTTT
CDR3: CASGKNGKLFF

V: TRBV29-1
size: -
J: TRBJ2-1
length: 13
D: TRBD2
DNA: TGCAGCGTTGTAACGGGGGTACTAGCGGAGCAGTTCTTC
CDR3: CSVVTGVLAEQFF

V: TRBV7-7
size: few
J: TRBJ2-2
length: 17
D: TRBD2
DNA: TGTGCTAGCAGCCCGGGACTAGCGGGGTTGAACACCGGGGAGCTGTTTTTT
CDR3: CASSPGLAGLNTGELFF

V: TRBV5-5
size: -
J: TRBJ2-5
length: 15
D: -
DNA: TGTGCCAGCAGCTCTCTCGGGCAGTTCCAAGAGACCCAGTACTTC
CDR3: CASSSLGQFQETQYF

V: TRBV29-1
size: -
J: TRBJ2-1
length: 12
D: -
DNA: TGCAGCGTATCCGGGAATCGAGATGAGCAGTTCTTC
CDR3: CSVSGNRDEQFF

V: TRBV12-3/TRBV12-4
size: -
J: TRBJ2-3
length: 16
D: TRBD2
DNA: TGTGCCAGCAGTTTAATGGTGGGAGGGCCCGGAGATACGCAGTATTTT
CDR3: CASSLMVGGPGDTQYF

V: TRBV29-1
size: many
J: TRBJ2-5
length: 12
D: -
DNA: TGCAGCGTCGCACGGTCACAAGAGACCCAGTACTTC
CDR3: CSVARSQETQYF

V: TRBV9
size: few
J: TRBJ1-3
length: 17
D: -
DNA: TGTGCCAGCAGCGCAACAATTGGGGACATCTCTGGAAACACCATATATTTT
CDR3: CASSATIGDISGNTIYF

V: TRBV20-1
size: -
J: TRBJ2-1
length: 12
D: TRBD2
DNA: TGCAGTGCAGCGGGACTAGGCAATGAGCAGTTCTTC
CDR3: CSAAGLGNEQFF

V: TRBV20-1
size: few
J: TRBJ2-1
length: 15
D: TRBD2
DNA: TGCAGTGCTAGAGCAGCCGGGACTAGCAGAGGGGAGCAGTTCTTC
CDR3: CSARAAGTSRGEQFF

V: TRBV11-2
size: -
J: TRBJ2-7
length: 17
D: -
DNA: TGTGCCAGCAGCTTTGGAATTGCCGCGCGACCCTCCTACGAGCAGTACTTC
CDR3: CASSFGIAARPSYEQYF

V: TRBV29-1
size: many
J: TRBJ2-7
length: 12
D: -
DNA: TGCAGCGTTGAGGAACCAGCCTACGAGCAGTACTTC
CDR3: CSVEEPAYEQYF

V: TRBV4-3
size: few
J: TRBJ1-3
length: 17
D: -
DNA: TGCGCCAGCAGCCAAGAGGCCAGGGGCAATAGGAGGGACACCATATATTTT
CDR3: CASSQEARGNRRDTIYF

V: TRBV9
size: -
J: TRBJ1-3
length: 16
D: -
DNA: TGTGCCAGCAGCGGGCCAAGGACAGACTCTGGAAACACCATATATTTT
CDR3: CASSGPRTDSGNTIYF

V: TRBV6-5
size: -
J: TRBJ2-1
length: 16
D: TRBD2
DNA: TGTGCCAGCAGTTACACCGCGGGACTAGATGGCAATGAGCAGTTCTTC
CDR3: CASSYTAGLDGNEQFF

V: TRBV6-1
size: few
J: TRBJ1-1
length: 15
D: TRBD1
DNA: TGTGCCAGCAAAGGGACAGGGCTCATGAACACTGAAGCTTTCTTT
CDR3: CASKGTGLMNTEAFF

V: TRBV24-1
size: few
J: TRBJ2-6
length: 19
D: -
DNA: TGTGCCACCAGTGGCGCGAGGACCTCTTTGCGCCCTGGGGCCAACGTCCTGACTTTC
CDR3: CATSGARTSLRPGANVLTF

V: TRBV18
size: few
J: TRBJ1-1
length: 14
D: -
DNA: TGTGCCAGCTCATCTGACCCGGGGGACGCTGAAGCTTTCTTT
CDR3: CASSSDPGDAEAFF

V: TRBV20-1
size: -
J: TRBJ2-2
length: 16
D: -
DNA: TGCAGTGCATCGGGACCAACTTACTCTAACACCGGGGAGCTGTTTTTT
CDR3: CSASGPTYSNTGELFF

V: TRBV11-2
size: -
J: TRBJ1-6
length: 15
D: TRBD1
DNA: TGTGCCAGCAGCTACGGGACAGGGCCTCGATCGACCCTCCACTTT
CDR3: CASSYGTGPRSTLHF

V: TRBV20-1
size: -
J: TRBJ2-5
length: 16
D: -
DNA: TGCAGTGCTAGATGGCAGCTTCGGAACAGGGATGAGACCCAGTACTTC
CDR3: CSARWQLRNRDETQYF

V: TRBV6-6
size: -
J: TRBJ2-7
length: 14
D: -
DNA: TGTGCCAGCAGTCGTGAATCGAGGCTTTACGAGCAGTACTTC
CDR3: CASSRESRLYEQYF

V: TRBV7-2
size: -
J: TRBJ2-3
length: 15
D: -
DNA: TGTGCCAGTCGCAAAGGGTCGCTAAGCACAGATACGCAGTATTTT
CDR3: CASRKGSLSTDTQYF

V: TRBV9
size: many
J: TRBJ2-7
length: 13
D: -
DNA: TGTGCCAGCAGCGTAGATTTATCCTACGAGCAGTACTTC
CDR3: CASSVDLSYEQYF

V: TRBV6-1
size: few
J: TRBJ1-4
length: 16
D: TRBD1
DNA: TGTGCCAGCAGGCTACCGGGACAGGGGACTAATGAAAAACTGTTTTTT
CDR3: CASRLPGQGTNEKLFF

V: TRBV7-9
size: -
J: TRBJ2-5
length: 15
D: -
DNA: TGTGCCAGCAGCTTAGGGACCACACGGCAAGAGACCCAGTACTTC
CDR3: CASSLGTTRQETQYF

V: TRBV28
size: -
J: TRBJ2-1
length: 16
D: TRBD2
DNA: TGTGCCAGTGTACTAGCGGGAGGGCCGGGCTACAATGAGCAGTTCTTC
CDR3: CASVLAGGPGYNEQFF

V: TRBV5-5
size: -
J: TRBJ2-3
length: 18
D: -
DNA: TGTGCCAGCAGCTTGAGTTGGGTCAGGAGGGGAGCCACAGATACGCAGTATTTT
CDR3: CASSLSWVRRGATDTQYF

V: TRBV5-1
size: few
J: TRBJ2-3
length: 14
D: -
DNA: TGCGCCAGCAGAAAACAAGGGGGCACAGATACGCAGTATTTT
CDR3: CASRKQGGTDTQYF

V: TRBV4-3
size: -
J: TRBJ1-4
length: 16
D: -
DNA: TGCGCCAGCAGCCAAGACTGGAGAGGAGGAGGTGAAAAACTGTTTTTT
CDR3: CASSQDWRGGGEKLFF

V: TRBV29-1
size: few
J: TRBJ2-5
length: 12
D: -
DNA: TGCAGCGTTGACAGAAACCGAGAGACCCAGTACTTC
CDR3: CSVDRNRETQYF

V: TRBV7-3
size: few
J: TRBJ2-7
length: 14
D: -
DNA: TGTGCCAGCAGCGCAATAGACGGAGCTGCCGAGCAGTACTTC
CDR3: CASSAIDGAAEQYF

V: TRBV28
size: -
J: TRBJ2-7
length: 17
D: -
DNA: TGTGCCAGCAGTTCATCTACCTGGGCTTACAGCTCCTACGAGCAGTACTTC
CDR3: CASSSSTWAYSSYEQYF

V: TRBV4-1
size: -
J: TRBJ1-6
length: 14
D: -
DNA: TGCGCCAGCAGCCAAGTAGGCGGTTTCTCACCCCTCCACTTT
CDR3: CASSQVGGFSPLHF

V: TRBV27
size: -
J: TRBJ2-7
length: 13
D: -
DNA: TGTGCCAGCAGTTTACAGCGGAACGGCGAGCAGTACTTC
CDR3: CASSLQRNGEQYF

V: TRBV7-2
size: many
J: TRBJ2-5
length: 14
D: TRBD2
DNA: TGTGCCAGCAGCTCGGGACTAGCCCAAGAGACCCAGTACTTC
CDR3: CASSSGLAQETQYF

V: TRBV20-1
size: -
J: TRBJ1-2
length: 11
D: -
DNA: TGCAGTGCTAGGCCTGATTATGGCTACACCTTC
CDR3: CSARPDYGYTF

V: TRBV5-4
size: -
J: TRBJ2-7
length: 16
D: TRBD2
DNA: TGTGCCAGCAGCTTGAAGACGGGAGGGAGGGGATACGAGCAGTACTTC
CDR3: CASSLKTGGRGYEQYF

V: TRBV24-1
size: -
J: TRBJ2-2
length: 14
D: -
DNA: TGTGCCACCAGTTTAGGGACGGACACCGGGGAGCTGTTTTTT
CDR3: CATSLGTDTGELFF

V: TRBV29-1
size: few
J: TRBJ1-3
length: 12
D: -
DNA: TGCAGCGTTGGTTGGGCAGGAAACACCATATATTTT
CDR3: CSVGWAGNTIYF

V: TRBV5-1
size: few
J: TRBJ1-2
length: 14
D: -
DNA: TGCGCCAGCAGCTCGTCGACTCCAAGCACTGGCTACACCTTC
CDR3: CASSSSTPSTGYTF

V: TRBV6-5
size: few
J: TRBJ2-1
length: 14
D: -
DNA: TGTGCCAGCAGTTACTCAGAGACTAGAGATGAGCAGTTCTTC
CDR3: CASSYSETRDEQFF

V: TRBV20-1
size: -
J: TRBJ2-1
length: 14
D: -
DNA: TGCAGTGCCCGCCCAGGAGGAGCCTACAATGAGCAGTTCTTC
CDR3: CSARPGGAYNEQFF

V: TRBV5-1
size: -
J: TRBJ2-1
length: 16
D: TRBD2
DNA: TGCGCCAGCAGCTTGGGGAGCGGGATAGCTTACAATGAGCAGTTCTTC
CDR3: CASSLGSGIAYNEQFF

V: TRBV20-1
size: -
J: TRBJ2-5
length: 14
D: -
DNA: TGCTGTGCTTCCACCCAGGGGCCCCAAGAGACCCAGTACTTC
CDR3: CCASTQGPQETQYF

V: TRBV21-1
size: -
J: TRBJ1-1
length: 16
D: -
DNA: TGTGCCAGCAGCCCGAACAGGGGAGGGGTGAGCACTGAAGCTTTCTTT
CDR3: CASSPNRGGVSTEAFF

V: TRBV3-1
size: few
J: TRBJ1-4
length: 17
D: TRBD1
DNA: TGTGCCAGCAGCCGCCGTCCCGGGACAGGGCGGGAAGAAAAACTGTTTTTT
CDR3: CASSRRPGTGREEKLFF

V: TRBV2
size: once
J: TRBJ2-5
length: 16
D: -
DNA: TGTGCCAGCAGTTCGTTTGGTCGGGGGCGTGACGGTGAGCGGTTCTTC
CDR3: CASSSFGRGRDGERFF

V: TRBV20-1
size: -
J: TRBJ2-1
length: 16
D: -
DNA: TGCAGTGCTAGAGAGTGGGGCAGGCCCGATAACAGTGAGCAGTTCTTC
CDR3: CSAREWGRPDNSEQFF